This T cell receptor beta chain stems from a study of shared clonotypes between healthy human individuals. Notes on the study in general: Sampling covered blood only; tissue repertoires likely differ.

The CDR3 is made up of 14 amino acids. The V gene's germline CDR1 is SGHVS and CDR2 FQNEAQ. V was cut by 5 bases and J by 7 bases, with 15 bases left in between. To note about this clone: Its antigen is unknown.

The assay was immunoSEQ multiplex PCR, and TCRdb's table has in-frame clones only and misses some. This sample has 1,500,000 or so clones; 98% occur once, and the top ten carry roughly 0.35%. V is TRBV7-8 and J is TRBJ1-5; D is undetermined. Sequenced: naive CD4+ T cells sorted from blood. Subset in this sample: CD45RA+ positively selected. This receptor was obtained from a man aged 25-45 years in good health. The CDR3 region is CASSLTEVWQPQHF. Here the CDR3 DNA reads TGTGCCAGCAGCCTGACGGAGGTTTGGCAGCCCCAGCATTTT.